A selection of T cell receptor beta chains follows, all from one sample in a study of blood T cells in healthy people across ages. TCRdb used MiXCR to reprocess the 5' RACE reads, holding one entry per CDR3 protein. The table includes hundreds of thousands of distinct CDR3 sequences, under 45% detected once. The sample consisted of blood. The receptors here all came from a man aged 55 to 70 in good health. Both conserved end residues are part of each CDR3. D genes are given only for firm matches. Some rows mark clone size as missing; the rest say once, few, many or name a class of expanded clone.

clone size,V gene,D gene,J gene,CDR3 DNA,CDR3 protein
few,TRBV20-1,-,TRBJ2-5,TGCAGTGCTAGCCAATCCTACAAAGAGACCCAGTACTTC,CSASQSYKETQYF
-,TRBV7-8,-,TRBJ2-5,TGTGCCAGCAGCCCCCCGGCCCTACCACAAGAGACCCAGTACTTC,CASSPPALPQETQYF
-,TRBV6-5,TRBD2,TRBJ2-1,TGTGCCAGCAGCCCAGAACCGCTAGCGGGGGGGCATGAGCAGTTCTTC,CASSPEPLAGGHEQFF
-,TRBV4-3,-,TRBJ1-2,TGCGCCAGCAGCCAAGGGACCAGACCTAACTATGGCTACGCCTTC,CASSQGTRPNYGYAF
-,TRBV20-1,-,TRBJ2-7,TGCAGTGCTAGAGATCTTGGGAGCGAGCAGTACTTC,CSARDLGSEQYF
-,TRBV6-2/TRBV6-3,TRBD1,TRBJ2-5,TGTGCCAGCAGTTACTCCGGACAGGGGGGCCGTGGGACCCAGTACTTC,CASSYSGQGGRGTQYF
many,TRBV6-6,-,TRBJ1-2,TGTGCCAGCAGTTCAACAGGGAGCTATGGCTACACCTTC,CASSSTGSYGYTF
-,TRBV24-1,TRBD1,TRBJ2-1,TGTGCCACCAGTGCCGCGGACAGGTTGAACGAGCAGTTCTTC,CATSAADRLNEQFF
-,TRBV5-1,-,TRBJ2-5,TGCGCCAGCAGCTTCGGATCGGGTCAGGAGACCCAGTACTTC,CASSFGSGQETQYF
-,TRBV6-5,-,TRBJ2-3,TGTGCCAGCAGTTACAGCGGTTCCACAGATACGCAGTATTTT,CASSYSGSTDTQYF
many,TRBV2,TRBD1,TRBJ2-1,TGTGCCAGCAGTGACTTTTCAGGGGGCGATCGCAATGAGCAGTTCTTC,CASSDFSGGDRNEQFF
-,TRBV27,-,TRBJ2-3,TGTGCCAGCAGTACCATGGGACACCTTAGCACAGATACGCAGTATTTT,CASSTMGHLSTDTQYF
-,TRBV5-1,TRBD2,TRBJ2-5,TGCGCCAGCAGCTTGCCTAGCGGGGGAGAGACCCAGTACTTC,CASSLPSGGETQYF
-,TRBV19,-,TRBJ2-1,TGTGCCAGCCTCCCTCCCGGGGGCGTCTACAATGAGCAGTTCTTC,CASLPPGGVYNEQFF
once,TRBV14,-,TRBJ2-5,TGTGCCAGCAGTCCAATGAAGGGGACCTGGGAGACCCAGTACTTC,CASSPMKGTWETQYF
few,TRBV6-6,-,TRBJ2-3,TGTGCCAGCGGAGATAGCACAGATACGCAGTATTTT,CASGDSTDTQYF
-,TRBV18,-,TRBJ1-2,TGTGCCAGCCCACCACATTCACAGGGTAGAAACTATGGCTACACCTTC,CASPPHSQGRNYGYTF
-,TRBV6-1,TRBD1,TRBJ2-7,TGTGCCAGCAGTGAACGGGCAGGGGGCGACGAGCAGTACTTC,CASSERAGGDEQYF
-,TRBV7-9,TRBD1,TRBJ1-2,TGTGCCAGCAGCTATACGACAGGGGATGGCTACACCTTC,CASSYTTGDGYTF
many,TRBV9,TRBD2,TRBJ2-3,TGTGCCAGCAATGCGGATGGGCGGGGGGGAGCAGATACGCAGTATTTT,CASNADGRGGADTQYF
-,TRBV5-5,-,TRBJ1-4,TGTGCCAGCAGCCCGCTAGGTAGAGATAATGAAAAACTGTTTTTT,CASSPLGRDNEKLFF
few,TRBV6-6,TRBD2,TRBJ2-5,TGTGCCAGCAGTACTAGCGGGGGGTTAGAGACCCAGTACTTC,CASSTSGGLETQYF
-,TRBV29-1,TRBD1,TRBJ1-2,TGCAGCGTTGAAGATAACAACAGGGGGCGGGGTGGCTACACCTTC,CSVEDNNRGRGGYTF
few,TRBV6-2/TRBV6-3,-,TRBJ1-1,TGTGCCAGCAGCCTCCCTAACGGTGGGACTGAAGCTTTCTTT,CASSLPNGGTEAFF
-,TRBV4-3,-,TRBJ1-2,TGCGCCAGCAGCCAAGATCGGGGGTGGGATGGCTACACCTTC,CASSQDRGWDGYTF
few,TRBV2,TRBD2,TRBJ2-7,TGTGCCAGCAGGAGACTAGCGGGGGCCTACGAGCAGTACTTC,CASRRLAGAYEQYF
many,TRBV6-1,-,TRBJ1-2,TGTGCCAGCAGTGAATTGGGGGGTGGCTACACCTTC,CASSELGGGYTF
-,TRBV29-1,-,TRBJ1-1,TGCAGCGTTGAAGGGGAGAGTCCTGAAGCTTTCTTT,CSVEGESPEAFF
-,TRBV20-1,-,TRBJ1-2,TGCAGTGCTAGAGATGCCAGGGACCGCCGGGACTATGGCTACACCTTC,CSARDARDRRDYGYTF
-,TRBV10-3,-,TRBJ2-1,TGTGCCATCAGTGACTCGGAGGACAGAGAGCAGTTCTTC,CAISDSEDREQFF
-,TRBV4-1,TRBD1,TRBJ2-7,TGCGCCAGCAGCCCCGGGACAGGGGGTATCACCTACGAGCAGTACTTC,CASSPGTGGITYEQYF
-,TRBV21-1,-,TRBJ2-1,TGTGCCATCCCACAGGTCCGAAATGAGCAGTTCTTC,CAIPQVRNEQFF
many,TRBV7-9,-,TRBJ2-7,TGCGCCAGCAGCTTCGGCGGGACCTACGAGCAGTACTTC,CASSFGGTYEQYF
few,TRBV20-1,TRBD1,TRBJ1-6,TGCAGTGCCCACCCGGGACAGAATAATTCACCCCTCCACTTT,CSAHPGQNNSPLHF
-,TRBV20-1,-,TRBJ2-5,TGCAGTGCTAGAGACCCTTACCAAGAGACCCAGTACTTC,CSARDPYQETQYF
few,TRBV12-3/TRBV12-4,-,TRBJ2-3,TGTGCCAGCAGTGATGCGGGCGCTAGCACAGATACGCAGTATTTT,CASSDAGASTDTQYF
-,TRBV25-1,-,TRBJ1-5,-,CASSDFRGDQPQHF
-,TRBV20-1,TRBD1,TRBJ2-3,TGCAGTGCTCAGGACAGGGGGGCCGCAGATACGCAGTATTTT,CSAQDRGAADTQYF
-,TRBV30,TRBD2,TRBJ2-3,TGTGCCTGGAGCAGACTAGCGGGGGAGAGTACGCAGTATTTT,CAWSRLAGESTQYF
-,TRBV3-1,-,TRBJ2-1,TGTGCCAGCAGCCAAGATGATATCGGGCAGTTCTTC,CASSQDDIGQFF
few,TRBV12-3/TRBV12-4,-,TRBJ2-1,TGTGCCAGCAGTTTACTAGCGGAGCAGTTCTTC,CASSLLAEQFF
-,TRBV6-2/TRBV6-3,-,TRBJ1-1,TGTGCCAGCAGTTTGCCCCGGACCGTGAACACTGAAGCTTTCTTT,CASSLPRTVNTEAFF
-,TRBV20-1,-,TRBJ1-1,TGCAGTGCTAGAGATGTATATGCTAGGAGGGGGAACACTGAAGCTTTCTTT,CSARDVYARRGNTEAFF
few,TRBV7-2,TRBD1,TRBJ1-1,TGTGCCAGCAGCTTAGAGCGGGACAGGGGGGCTTTCTTT,CASSLERDRGAFF
-,TRBV4-1,-,TRBJ2-3,TGCGCCAGCAGCCAAGAAACAGTCACAGATACGCAGTATTTT,CASSQETVTDTQYF
few,TRBV6-6,-,TRBJ2-1,TGTGCCAGCAGTACAGGATTTGTCTACAATGAGCAGTTCTTC,CASSTGFVYNEQFF
once,TRBV4-3,TRBD2,TRBJ2-4,TGCGCCAGCAGCCAAGAATGGGGACTAGCGGGGGATTACATTCAGTACTTC,CASSQEWGLAGDYIQYF
-,TRBV25-1,TRBD2,TRBJ2-5,TGTGCCAGCAGTGCGGTAGCGGGTTTGCAAGAGACCCAGTACTTC,CASSAVAGLQETQYF
-,TRBV7-2,TRBD2,TRBJ2-7,TGTGCCAGCAGCCGGAGGGTAGCGGGGGGGAAGAAGTCCTACGAGCAGTACTTC,CASSRRVAGGKKSYEQYF
once,TRBV6-2/TRBV6-3,-,TRBJ1-4,TGTGCCAGCAGTTTGCCAGGGAACGAAAAACTGTTTTTT,CASSLPGNEKLFF